A single sample is the source of the 10 T cell receptor beta chains below, sequenced in a study of T-cell memory formation after mild COVID-19. TCRdb analysed the 5' RACE reads with MiXCR anew, one entry per CDR3 protein. The sample records 55,000 to 80,000 distinct CDR3 sequences, 9% to 9.5% being singletons. Sequenced material: PBMCs or a T cell subset sorted from them (not recorded which). These receptors all come from a man aged 18 to 35 who had mild COVID-19 (a few samples of this study predate the infection). Cell type and time point are not known.

The chain recombines TRBV10-2 with TRBJ2-1; D not resolved. The V end lost 8 bases, the J end lost 5 bases, and 10 bases lay between the germline ends. The CDR3 has 12 amino acids. Looked up from germline, CDR1 is WSHSY and CDR2 is SAAADI. The CDR3 DNA follows: TGCGCCAGCTCCTGGACCGACAATGAGCAGTTCTTC. Protein: CASSWTDNEQFF.

The rearrangement joins TRBV11-2 to TRBJ2-1, with 7 bases that match TRBD2. Unmatched junction bases numbered 7, after V lost 5 bases and J lost 0 bases. Germline V gene data show CDR1 as SGHAT and CDR2 as FQNNGV. This CDR3 has 16 amino acids. CDR3 nucleotides: TGTGCCAGCAGCGTACTCCGCGGGAGCTCCTACAATGAGCAGTTCTTC. Its translation: CASSVLRGSSYNEQFF.

The chain joins TRBV12-3 or TRBV12-4 to TRBJ1-5, with unresolved D. The CDR3 consists of 14 residues. V was shortened by 4 bases and J by 7 bases, with 14 bases between the two germline ends. DNA of the CDR3: TGTGCCAGCAGTTCGGGAATGGTAGGCCAGCCCCAGCATTTT. The encoded protein is CASSSGMVGQPQHF.

The rearrangement joins TRBV7-2 to TRBJ2-7; D is possibly TRBD1 (6 bases). Trimming shortened V by 1 base and J by 6 bases, and 19 bases separated the two germline ends. CDR3 size: 16 residues. Germline lookup yields CDR1 SGHTA and CDR2 FQGNSA. The CDR3 nucleotides are TGTGCCAGCAGCTTAGTTGGGGGCCACAACCCGGCCGAGCAGTACGTC. It yields the protein CASSLVGGHNPAEQYV.

The rearrangement joins TRBV6-1 to TRBJ1-1, with TRBD1 as a possible D gene (5 bases). The CDR3 runs 15 residues. Germline lookup yields CDR1 MNHNS and CDR2 SASEGT. Between the trimmed V and J ends, which lost 3 bases and 4 bases, there was a span of 15 bases. In DNA form, the CDR3 reads TGTGCCAGCAGTGATTATCAGGGTCTAGGCACTGAAGCTTTCTTT. Encoded protein: CASSDYQGLGTEAFF.

The chain recombines TRBV18 with TRBJ1-1; D unresolved. From germline, CDR1 is KGHSH and CDR2 LQKENI. The CDR3 contains 14 residues. The V gene lost 3 bases and the J gene lost 6 bases, with 14 bases spanning the gap. The CDR3 nucleotides read TGTGCCAGCTCACCCCTTGACCTGGGCGCTGAAGCTTTCTTT. Residues: CASSPLDLGAEAFF. Looking up the rest from reference TRBV18 and TRBJ1-1 gives the full variable domain: NAGVMQNPRHLVRRRGQEARLRCSPMKGHSHVYWYRQLPEEGLKFMVYLQKENIIDESGMPKERFSAEFPKEGPSILRIQQVVRGDSAAYFCASSPLDLGAEAFFGQGTRLTVV.

This clonotype was picked up a small number of times. V and J are TRBV5-5 and TRBJ1-2, with D tentatively TRBD1 (6 bases). CDR1 and CDR2 from the germline V gene are SGHKS and YYEKEE (reference sequence). Trimming cost V 3 bases and J 8 bases, with 17 bases left between them. The CDR3 runs to 14 residues. In DNA, the CDR3 is TGTGCCAGCAGCTCGGAACAGGGATGGCGGGGCTACACCTTC. Translated, it gives CASSSEQGWRGYTF.

This chain links TRBV27 with TRBJ2-2; no firm D call. V lost 3 bases to trimming and J lost 3 bases, with 20 bases between them. Germline V gene sequence: CDR1 MNHEY, CDR2 SMNVEV (reference sequence). The CDR3 extends over 18 amino acids. The CDR3 spells CASSLGGRTNWDTGELFF. The CDR3 DNA reads as TGTGCCAGCAGTTTGGGTGGCAGGACGAATTGGGACACCGGGGAGCTGTTTTTT.

This clonotype was seen more than once but under ten times. This sequence joins TRBV7-2 and TRBJ1-5, with D unresolved. The CDR3 is 14 residues long. Looked up from germline, CDR1 is SGHTA and CDR2 is FQGNSA. The germline V and J ends were trimmed by 1 base and 0 bases, with 4 bases remaining between them. The CDR3 is CASSLGDSNQPQHF. The CDR3 nucleotides read TGTGCCAGCAGCTTAGGTGATAGCAATCAGCCCCAGCATTTT.

V gene TRBV4-1 combines with J gene TRBJ2-5; D tentatively reads TRBD1 or TRBD2 (5 bases each). This CDR3 contains 15 residues. The germline V gene has CDR1 MGHRA and CDR2 YSYEKL. Trimming took 4 bases from V and 5 from J, leaving 17 bases between them. The CDR3 is CASSRDPLGRETQYF. The CDR3 DNA is TGCGCCAGCAGCCGGGACCCACTGGGGCGGGAGACCCAGTACTTC.